This TCR beta chain was captured by sequencing in a study of blood T cell repertoires in COVID-19. V was clipped by 7 bases and J by 0 bases, with 13 bases between them. Germline V gene sequence: CDR1 SNHLY, CDR2 FYNNEI. This CDR3 has 15 residues. This table comes from immunoSEQ multiplex PCR, and its TCRdb copy is limited to in-frame clones, with some not included. Found here are tens of thousands of clones, approximately 91% of them singletons; the top ten hold just under 7.5%. The receptor's source is a man aged 65-85 years with acute or convalescent COVID-19. V and J are TRBV2 and TRBJ1-5, with a tentative D call TRBD1 (6 bases). The sample taken for sequencing was peripheral blood. The chain's CDR3 is CASKDRTYSNQPQHF. CDR3 DNA: TGTGCCAGCAAAGACAGGACTTATAGCAATCAGCCCCAGCATTTT. Full variable domain (missing parts from reference TRBV2 and TRBJ1-5): EPEVTQTPSHQVTQMGQEVILRCVPISNHLYFYWYRQILGQKVEFLVSFYNNEISEKSEIFDDQFSVERPDGSNFTLKIRSTKLEDSAMYFCASKDRTYSNQPQHFGDGTRLSIL.